This TCR beta chain was documented in a study of radiotherapy plus CTLA-4 blockade in lung cancer. The overall study: Disease control was achieved by over 25% of patients, and objective responses by 18%. Regarding the study as a whole: Early clonal dynamics of blood T cells, together with interferon-beta, were reported as the best response predictor. Clones derived from tumor TCRs expanded in blood after radiotherapy plus ipilimumab.

Some clones are missing from TCRdb's copy, which holds only in-frame ones; the method was immunoSEQ multiplex PCR. The data show about 38,000 clones, over 65% seen once. This clone was seen a handful of times. Antigen: not known. CDR3 length: 16 amino acids. Germline lookup yields CDR1 MRHNA and CDR2 SNTAGT. Trimming removed 3 bases from V and 0 bases from J, with 9 bases in between. It was focal radiation plus CTLA-4 blockade with ipilimumab that patients with chemo-refractory metastatic non-small-cell lung cancer received. V is TRBV6-4 and J is TRBJ2-6; D tentatively reads TRBD1 or TRBD2 (5 bases each). The material was peripheral blood, obtained from a patient treated with radiotherapy plus ipilimumab. The clonotype comes from a human donor with non-small cell lung cancer who had stable disease on radiotherapy plus ipilimumab. The CDR3: CASSEGTGSGANVLTF. Here the CDR3 DNA reads TGTGCCAGCAGTGAGGGGACCGGCTCTGGGGCCAACGTCCTGACTTTC.